These 27 T cell receptor beta chains were all obtained from the same sample, sequenced in a study of blood T cell repertoires in COVID-19. Produced via immunoSEQ multiplex PCR; TCRdb's table is partial and in-frame only. This table holds a few hundred thousand clones, approximately 87% found once. The material sequenced was PBMCs or T cells enriched from blood (not recorded which). These receptors were collected from a woman aged 45-65 years who had recovered from COVID-19.

V usage is TRBV6-7 and J usage is TRBJ1-6; no definite D call. TRBV6-7 is sorted into the ORF group, with uncertain function. V was shortened by 0 bases and J by 10 bases, with 19 bases between the two germline ends. The CDR3 has 17 residues. The CDR3 DNA reads TGTGCCAGCAGTTACTCGTATAGGACTCAGGCGAGATCACCCCTCCACTTT. As protein: CASSYSYRTQARSPLHF.

V usage is TRBV14 and J usage is TRBJ2-3, with D perhaps TRBD1 (6 bases). CDR3 size: 16 residues. Germline V lookup: CDR1 SGHDN, CDR2 FVKESK. Trimming pared 1 base from V and 3 bases from J, leaving 14 bases between. The CDR3 nucleotides are TGTGCCAGCAGCCAAGGGGTGGGACAAGAAACAGATACGCAGTATTTT. Protein: CASSQGVGQETDTQYF.

DNA for the CDR3: TGTGCCAGCAGCCAAGCGGGCGAGGGTTTCAATGAGCAGTTCTTC. This gives the protein CASSQAGEGFNEQFF. The chain employs TRBV3-1 (or the pseudogene TRBV3-2) and TRBJ2-1, with a possible D match to TRBD2 (5 bases). Germline V CDR1 and CDR2: LGHDT, YNNKEL (reference sequence). The CDR3 loop spans 15 amino acids. V was pared by 1 base and J by 6 bases, with 13 bases between.

The V gene is TRBV7-2, the J gene TRBJ1-1; no clear D. V was shortened by 4 bases and J by 5 bases, with 11 bases between the two germline ends. This CDR3 region has 13 residues. The germline V gene encodes CDR1 SGHTA and CDR2 FQGNSA. The chain's CDR3 is CASSSKARTEAFF. As DNA, the CDR3 is TGTGCCAGCAGCTCTAAGGCGAGGACTGAAGCTTTCTTT. Based on the CDR3 plus reference TRBV7-2 and TRBJ1-1, the full variable domain is GAGVSQSPSNKVTEKGKDVELRCDPISGHTALYWYRQSLGQGLEFLIYFQGNSAPDKSGLPSDRFSAERTGGSVSTLTIQRTQQEDSAVYLCASSSKARTEAFFGQGTRLTVV.

This chain uses TRBV5-6 with TRBJ1-5; 8 bases match TRBD1. The CDR3 totals 15 residues. V lost 4 bases to trimming and J lost 3 bases; unmatched junction nucleotides: 6. Germline loops: CDR1 SGHDT, CDR2 YYEEEE. The CDR3 nucleotides read TGTGCCAGCAGCCCCGGGACAGGCATCAATCAGCCCCAGCATTTT. It encodes CASSPGTGINQPQHF.

The J gene is TRBJ2-1, the V gene TRBV27; TRBD2 agrees at 10 bases. The junction had 11 bases not matched to a gene; V was cut back by 5 bases and J by 10 bases. Germline V lookup: CDR1 MNHEY, CDR2 SMNVEV (reference sequence). The CDR3 runs 15 residues. CDR3 coding DNA: TGTGCCAGCAGTGCTTCGGCTAGCGGGGGTAAGGAGCAGTTCTTC. Amino acid sequence: CASSASASGGKEQFF.

V gene TRBV11-2 combines with J gene TRBJ2-7; D gene ambiguous. The CDR3 sequence is 11 residues long. Germline CDR1 reads SGHAT; CDR2 reads FQNNGV. The ends were cut back, 4 bases at V and 3 bases at J, with 4 bases in the middle. CDR3 sequence (DNA): TGTGCCAGCAGCTCTTACTACGAGCAGTACTTC. It is translated as CASSSYYEQYF.

The chain couples TRBV14 to TRBJ1-6; weak D call: TRBD1 (5 bases). CDR1 is SGHDN and CDR2 is FVKESK in the germline V gene. Trimming shortened V by 4 bases and J by 15 bases, and 22 bases separated the two germline ends. The CDR3 loop spans 15 amino acids. CDR3 sequence (DNA): TGTGCCAGCAGCCCTATTCGGGGAGACCGGGGGGACCTCCACTTT. Its protein product is CASSPIRGDRGDLHF.

This chain's CDR3 is CASSYAVSEVFYTEQYF. CDR3 sequence (DNA): TGTGCCAGCAGCTACGCTGTATCGGAGGTCTTTTATACCGAGCAGTACTTC. This chain links TRBV5-6 with TRBJ2-7, with a tentative D call TRBD2 (5 bases). Looked up from germline, CDR1 is SGHDT and CDR2 is YYEEEE. There are 17 residues in the CDR3. The germline V and J ends were trimmed by 3 bases and 6 bases, with 25 bases remaining between them.

The rearrangement joins TRBV7-2 to TRBJ2-5; 8 bases match TRBD2. This CDR3 spans 16 amino acids. Per the germline V gene, CDR1 is SGHTA and CDR2 is FQGNSA. The V and J ends lost 1 base and 5 bases, in that order; junction bases with no gene match: 9. The CDR3 is CASSLVSGGPGETQYF. The CDR3 DNA sequence: TGTGCCAGCAGCTTAGTAAGCGGGGGCCCGGGGGAGACCCAGTACTTC.

This chain uses TRBV4-3 with TRBJ2-7; 8 nucleotides line up with TRBD1. Trimming took 1 base from V and 6 from J; bases not matched to a gene: 8. This CDR3 region has 15 residues. Germline V gives CDR1 LGHNA, CDR2 YSLEER. The CDR3 nucleotides read TGCGCCAGCAGCCAAGTCACAGGGGGTAAGGTCGAGCAGTACTTC. This gives the protein CASSQVTGGKVEQYF.

The genes are TRBV19 and TRBJ1-2; 11 positions agree with TRBD1. Germline V gene data show CDR1 as LNHDA and CDR2 as SQIVND (reference sequence). After removal of 3 bases from V and 5 bases from J, the junction contained 5 bases not matched to a gene. CDR3 length: 15 amino acids. CDR3 coding DNA: TGTGCCAGTAGTATGAGGACAGGGGGCTTGTATGGCTACACCTTC. Its protein product is CASSMRTGGLYGYTF.

V is TRBV7-2 and J is TRBJ2-3; 9 bases are a match to TRBD2. V lost 0 bases, J lost 2 bases, and 3 bases stayed unmatched. CDR1 and CDR2 from the germline V gene are SGHTA and FQGNSA. The CDR3 is made up of 16 amino acids. CDR3 coding DNA: TGTGCCAGCAGCTTAGCGGCGGGGGGGACCACAGATACGCAGTATTTT. This codes for CASSLAAGGTTDTQYF.

This sequence joins TRBV18 and TRBJ1-4; 10 nucleotides match TRBD1. The germline CDR1 and CDR2 sequences are KGHSH and LQKENI. With 3 bases clipped from V and 8 bases from J, the junction kept 3 bases outside the gene matches. The CDR3 loop spans 14 amino acids. CDR3 sequence reads: CASSPSTGGEKLFF. CDR3 bases: TGTGCCAGCTCACCCTCGACAGGGGGCGAAAAACTGTTTTTT.

The J gene is TRBJ2-1, the V gene TRBV9; the match to TRBD1 covers 11 bases. The CDR3 contains 17 residues. The ends lost 0 bases at V and 4 bases at J; junction bases unmatched: 6. In germline, CDR1 is SGDLS, CDR2 YYNGEE. Written as DNA, the CDR3 is TGTGCCAGCAGCGTAGGTGGGGGGACAGGGGGATACAATGAGCAGTTCTTC. The encoded protein is CASSVGGGTGGYNEQFF.

The chain uses TRBV25-1 and TRBJ1-2, with D perhaps matching TRBD1 (6 bases). Germline values: CDR1 MGHDK, CDR2 SYGVNS. This CDR3 has 15 amino acids. Deletions cut 2 bases from V and 8 bases from J, with 18 bases between. The CDR3 protein is CASSEGGRSLLGYTF. In nucleotides, the CDR3 is TGTGCCAGCAGTGAAGGGGGCAGAAGCCTCTTGGGCTACACCTTC.

This clone was detected only once. The gene calls are TRBV13 and TRBJ2-1; the D gene is possibly TRBD1 (6 bases). V was trimmed by 8 bases and J by 5 bases, leaving 13 bases between them. The CDR3 is 13 amino acids. CDR1 and CDR2 from the germline V gene are PRHDT and FYEKMQ (reference sequence). DNA of the CDR3: TGTGCCAGCGGGGGCTCCCTTAACAATGAGCAGTTCTTC. Its translation: CASGGSLNNEQFF.

V is TRBV2 and J is TRBJ2-2; 10 positions match TRBD1. CDR3 length: 15 amino acids. The germline V gene encodes CDR1 SNHLY and CDR2 FYNNEI. The ends lost 6 bases at V and 5 bases at J; junction bases unmatched: 6. CDR3 bases: TGTGCCAGCAGGCCGACAGGGGGCCTGACCGGGGAGCTGTTTTTT. It translates to CASRPTGGLTGELFF.

CDR3: CASSGLTGIRNQPQHF. The CDR3 DNA is TGTGCCAGCAGTGGTTTGACAGGGATTCGCAATCAGCCCCAGCATTTT. V usage is TRBV6-1 and J usage is TRBJ1-5; 7 bases match TRBD1. J gave up 2 bases and V 4 bases, and 8 bases lay outside the gene matches. The CDR3 is made up of 16 amino acids. Germline V gives CDR1 MNHNS, CDR2 SASEGT.

CDR3 DNA: TGTGCCAGCAGTGAAGGAGCCGGTTATGCGGGGGTCTCCTACGAGCAGTACTTC. Translating gives CASSEGAGYAGVSYEQYF. The rearrangement uses TRBV2 and TRBJ2-7; TRBD2 matches 7 bases. This CDR3 has 18 residues. From germline, CDR1 is SNHLY and CDR2 FYNNEI. V lost 1 base, J lost 0 bases, and 12 bases stayed unmatched.

The chain uses TRBV9 and TRBJ2-1, with D maybe TRBD2 (6 bases). From germline, CDR1 is SGDLS and CDR2 YYNGEE. The CDR3 has 17 residues. Trimming took 3 bases from V and 6 from J, leaving 22 bases between them. The CDR3 sequence is CASSEQFGAGRSNEQFF. The CDR3 DNA is TGTGCCAGCAGCGAGCAATTTGGTGCGGGGAGGTCCAATGAGCAGTTCTTC.

The V and J genes are TRBV4-2 and TRBJ2-3, with 8 bases identical to TRBD2. Germline CDR1 is LGHNA and CDR2 is YNFKEQ. Germline trimming cut 0 bases from V and 6 bases from J; bases unmatched to any gene: 8. This CDR3 has 16 residues. The CDR3: CASSQDSRGGPDTQYF. CDR3 coding DNA: TGTGCCAGCAGCCAAGATAGCCGGGGGGGCCCGGATACGCAGTATTTT.

The genes are TRBV2 and TRBJ2-7, with 7 bases identical to TRBD1. Germline V gene data show CDR1 as SNHLY and CDR2 as FYNNEI. The CDR3 runs 13 residues. Trimming removed 4 bases from V and 4 bases from J; junction bases left unmatched: 4. The CDR3 bases are TGTGCCAGCAGTGGACAGGGCCCATACGAGCAGTACTTC. Amino acids: CASSGQGPYEQYF.

V and J are TRBV30 and TRBJ2-7, with 7 bases matching TRBD1. In germline, CDR1 is GTSNPN, CDR2 SVGIG (reference sequence). The ends lost 0 bases at V and 5 bases at J; junction bases unmatched: 1. There are 12 residues in the CDR3. CDR3 in DNA: TGTGCCTGGAGTGTGACAGGGAACGAGCAGTACTTC. Its translation is CAWSVTGNEQYF.

The rearrangement links TRBV4-1 to TRBJ1-1; a possible D gene is TRBD1 (5 bases). V gave up 1 base and J gave up 6 bases, with 12 bases separating them. Per the germline V gene, CDR1 is MGHRA and CDR2 is YSYEKL. CDR3 size: 14 residues. The CDR3 DNA follows: TGCGCCAGCAGCCAAGTGGGCAGGGAGGCTGAAGCTTTCTTT. It encodes CASSQVGREAEAFF.

There are a few counts of this clone. This sequence joins TRBV28 and TRBJ1-5, with 10 bases lining up with TRBD1. With 6 bases clipped from V and 4 bases from J, the junction kept 3 bases outside the gene matches. The CDR3 is 14 residues long. CDR1 and CDR2 from the germline V gene are MDHEN and SYDVKM. The CDR3, as DNA: TGTGCCAGCAGCAGACAGGGGGCGAATCAGCCCCAGCATTTT. Encoded protein: CASSRQGANQPQHF. Variable domain in full (rest from reference TRBV28 and TRBJ1-5): DVKVTQSSRYLVKRTGEKVFLECVQDMDHENMFWYRQDPGLGLRLIYFSYDVKMKEKGDIPEGYSVSREKKERFSLILESASTNQTSMYLCASSRQGANQPQHFGDGTRLSIL.

In this sample, this clone turned up once. The rearrangement joins TRBV19 to TRBJ1-1; no clear D. Germline V gene data show CDR1 as LNHDA and CDR2 as SQIVND (reference sequence). This CDR3 is 17 amino acids long. The V end lost 3 bases, the J end lost 5 bases, and 22 bases lay between the germline ends. CDR3 in amino acids: CASSMSALRALGTEAFF. DNA of the CDR3: TGTGCCAGTAGTATGTCAGCGCTGCGGGCTTTGGGTACTGAAGCTTTCTTT.